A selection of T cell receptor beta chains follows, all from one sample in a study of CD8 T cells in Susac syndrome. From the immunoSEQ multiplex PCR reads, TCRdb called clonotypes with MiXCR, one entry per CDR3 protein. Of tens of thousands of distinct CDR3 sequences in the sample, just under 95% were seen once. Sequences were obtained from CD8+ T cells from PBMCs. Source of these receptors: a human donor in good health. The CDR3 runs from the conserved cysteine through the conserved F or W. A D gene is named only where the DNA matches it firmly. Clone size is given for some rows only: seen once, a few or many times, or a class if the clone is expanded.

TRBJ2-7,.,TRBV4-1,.,TGCGCCAGCAGCCCGCGGGGTGCCGAGCAGTACTTC,CASSPRGAEQYF
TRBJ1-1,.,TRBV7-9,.,TGTGCCAGCAGTCCGGCGGAAGGGCGGAACACTGAAGCTTTCTTT,CASSPAEGRNTEAFF
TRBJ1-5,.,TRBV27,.,TGTGCCAGCAGTTTATCCAGGGGAGGTCAGCCCCAGCATTTT,CASSLSRGGQPQHF
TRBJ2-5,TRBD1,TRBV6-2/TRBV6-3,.,TGTGCCAGCACCCACCCCGAGGACAGGGATGAGGAGACCCAGTACTTC,CASTHPEDRDEETQYF
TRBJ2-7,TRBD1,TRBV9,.,TGTGCCAGCACCGGGGACAGCTCCTACGAGCAGTACTTC,CASTGDSSYEQYF
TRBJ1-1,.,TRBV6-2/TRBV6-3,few,TGTGCCAGCAGTTGGGGCAACACTGAAGCTTTCTTT,CASSWGNTEAFF
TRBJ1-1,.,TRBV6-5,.,TGTGCCAGCAGTTACCATAAACCATTCGGACGGGTGAACACTGAAGCTTTCTTT,CASSYHKPFGRVNTEAFF
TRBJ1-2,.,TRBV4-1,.,TGCGCCAGCAGCCAACAAAGTTCTAGAGGCTACACCTTC,CASSQQSSRGYTF
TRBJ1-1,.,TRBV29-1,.,TGCAGCGTAATGGAACCCGCTGAAGCTTTCTTT,CSVMEPAEAFF
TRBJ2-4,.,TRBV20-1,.,TGCAGTGCTAGAGAGGGGTGGAACATTCAGTACTTC,CSAREGWNIQYF
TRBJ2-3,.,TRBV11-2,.,TGTGCCAGCAGCCTGTACGACACAGATACGCAGTATTTT,CASSLYDTDTQYF
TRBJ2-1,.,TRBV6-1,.,TGTGCCAGCAGTGGGCCCTACAGCAGCTCCTACAATGAGCAGTTCTTC,CASSGPYSSSYNEQFF
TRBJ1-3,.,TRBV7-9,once,TGTGCCAGCAGCTCATTCTCTGGAAACACCATATATTTT,CASSSFSGNTIYF
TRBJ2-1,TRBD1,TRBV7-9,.,TGTGCCAGCAGCCGTCCCGGGACAGTTTACAATGAGCAGTTCTTC,CASSRPGTVYNEQFF
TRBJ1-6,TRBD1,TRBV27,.,TGTGCCAGCAGTTTATACGCCGGGACAGACAATTCACCCCTCCACTTT,CASSLYAGTDNSPLHF